The 10 T cell receptor beta chains below come from one sample, sequenced in a study of CD8+CD57+ T cells in acquired aplastic anemia. Investigators profiled TCR beta VDJ and CDR3 from genomic DNA template. TCRdb re-called the reads through MiXCR, storing one row per CDR3 protein. This table holds roughly 240,000 distinct CDR3 sequences, around 45% found once. The sequenced patients had an expansion of CD8+CD57+ cells seen by flow cytometry. The sequenced sample was sorted CD4+, CD8+, or CD8+CD57+ T cells (not recorded which) from PBMCs. Source of these receptors: a human donor with aplastic anemia.

This clonotype showed up many times. This chain connects TRBV2 to TRBJ2-3; 8 bases agree with TRBD2. Germline CDR1 reads SNHLY; CDR2 reads FYNNEI. V shed 4 bases and J 2 bases; nucleotides not matched to a gene: 11. There are 17 residues in the CDR3. The CDR3 coding sequence is TGTGCCAGCAGTGGAGGGGCTAGCGGGTTCTTCACAGATACGCAGTATTTT. As protein: CASSGGASGFFTDTQYF. Full variable domain (outside the CDR3, taken from reference TRBV2 and TRBJ2-3): EPEVTQTPSHQVTQMGQEVILRCVPISNHLYFYWYRQILGQKVEFLVSFYNNEISEKSEIFDDQFSVERPDGSNFTLKIRSTKLEDSAMYFCASSGGASGFFTDTQYFGPGTRLTVL.

This chain joins TRBV25-1 and TRBJ2-5; TRBD1 agrees at 11 bases. Germline V gives CDR1 MGHDK, CDR2 SYGVNS. This CDR3 is 15 amino acids long. Trimming at V came to 4 bases and at J to 5 bases, leaving 6 bases not matched to a gene. CDR3 bases: TGTGCCAGCAGTGGGACAGGGGGCAGCGAGGAGACCCAGTACTTC. The encoded protein is CASSGTGGSEETQYF.

V is TRBV5-1 and J is TRBJ2-5; TRBD2 matches 8 bases. The germline V gene encodes CDR1 SGHRS and CDR2 YFSETQ. CDR3 length: 16 residues. The trim removed 4 bases at V and 2 bases at J, leaving 10 bases unmatched. The CDR3 protein is CASSPNGLAVQETQYF. CDR3 DNA: TGCGCCAGCAGCCCAAACGGACTAGCCGTTCAAGAGACCCAGTACTTC.

In its sample, this clonotype was seen many times. This chain links TRBV24-1 with TRBJ1-2, with D unresolved. This CDR3 has 14 residues. Germline V gives CDR1 KGHDR, CDR2 SFDVKD. V lost 0 bases and J lost 2, with 6 bases in between. CDR3 in amino acids: CATSDLNTNYGYTF. The CDR3 coding sequence is TGTGCCACCAGTGATTTGAACACCAACTATGGCTACACCTTC.

Only a few counts were recorded for this clonotype. This chain links TRBV29-1 with TRBJ2-1; the match to TRBD1 covers 7 bases. Per germline, CDR1 SQVTM and CDR2 ANQGSEA. The J segment lost 5 bases and the V segment lost 3 bases, leaving 7 bases of the junction unmatched. The CDR3 is 14 residues long. CDR3 residues: CSVEEQGIHNEQFF. The CDR3 DNA reads TGCAGCGTTGAGGAACAGGGGATTCACAATGAGCAGTTCTTC.

The sample holds many counts of this clonotype. The chain is built from TRBV9 and TRBJ1-5; the D gene is possibly TRBD1 (5 bases). Germline loops: CDR1 SGDLS, CDR2 YYNGEE. This CDR3 comprises 15 residues. V lost 0 bases to trimming and J lost 0 bases, with 7 bases between them. This CDR3 reads CASSVEGHSNQPQHF. DNA for the CDR3: TGTGCCAGCAGCGTAGAGGGGCATAGCAATCAGCCCCAGCATTTT.

This clonotype has at least ten counts. The rearrangement links TRBV12-3 or TRBV12-4 to TRBJ1-1, with TRBD1 as a possible D gene (6 bases). The CDR3 is made up of 15 amino acids. V lost 3 bases and J 0 bases, leaving 11 bases between the germline ends. CDR3 nucleotides: TGTGCCAGCAGTTTTGTAGGGGGGGTGAACACTGAAGCTTTCTTT. It is translated as CASSFVGGVNTEAFF.

As to this clonotype: A much larger clone sits a single nucleotide away, making a read error possible. The V call is TRBV20-1, the J call TRBJ2-7; D gene ambiguous. Germline V gives CDR1 DFQATT, CDR2 SNEGSKA (reference sequence). This CDR3 comprises 11 residues. Between the trimmed V and J ends, which lost 6 bases and 4 bases, there was a span of 10 bases. The CDR3 sequence: CSARSLYEQYF. The DNA for the CDR3 is TGCAGTGCCCGCTCCCTATACGAGCAGTACTTC.

The chain uses TRBV2 and TRBJ2-3; possibly TRBD1 or TRBD2 for D (5 bases each). Germline CDR1 and CDR2: SNHLY and FYNNEI. CDR3 length: 13 amino acids. V lost 6 bases, J lost 5 bases, and 12 bases lay in between. The DNA of the CDR3 is TGTGCCAGCAGCTTGGGGGTGATAGATACGCAGTATTTT. It codes for CASSLGVIDTQYF.

This clonotype has at least ten counts. The chain employs TRBV28 and TRBJ1-2; TRBD1 agrees at 9 bases. This CDR3 contains 14 residues. CDR1 is MDHEN, CDR2 SYDVKM, per germline. V was clipped by 4 bases and J by 10 bases; unmatched bases: 10. DNA of the CDR3: TGTGCCAGCAGTTCTCCCGGGACAGGGACCGACTACACCTTC. Translation: CASSSPGTGTDYTF.